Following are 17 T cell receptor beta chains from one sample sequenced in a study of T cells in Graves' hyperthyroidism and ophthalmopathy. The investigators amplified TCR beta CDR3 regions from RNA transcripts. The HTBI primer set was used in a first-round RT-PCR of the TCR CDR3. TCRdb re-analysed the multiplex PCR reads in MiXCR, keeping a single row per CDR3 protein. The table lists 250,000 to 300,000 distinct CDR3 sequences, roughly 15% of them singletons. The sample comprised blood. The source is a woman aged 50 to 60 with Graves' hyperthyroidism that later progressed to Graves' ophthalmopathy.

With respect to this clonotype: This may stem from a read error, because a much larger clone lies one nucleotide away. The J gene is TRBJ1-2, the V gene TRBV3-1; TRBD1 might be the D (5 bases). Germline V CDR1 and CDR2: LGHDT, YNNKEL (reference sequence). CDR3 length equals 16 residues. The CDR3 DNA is TGTGCCAGCAGCCAAGGGGGCTTAGAGGGCTACTATGGCTGCACCTTC. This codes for CASSQGGLEGYYGCTF.

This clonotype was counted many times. CDR3 in amino acids: CASRGQGARTGELFF. The CDR3 DNA follows: TGTGCCAGCAGGGGACAGGGGGCGCGCACCGGGGAGCTGTTTTTT. The chain links TRBV2 to TRBJ2-2, with 12 bases lining up with TRBD1. The germline CDR1 and CDR2 sequences are SNHLY and FYNNEI. The CDR3 loop spans 15 amino acids. The J segment lost 4 bases and the V segment lost 6 bases, leaving 3 bases of the junction unmatched.

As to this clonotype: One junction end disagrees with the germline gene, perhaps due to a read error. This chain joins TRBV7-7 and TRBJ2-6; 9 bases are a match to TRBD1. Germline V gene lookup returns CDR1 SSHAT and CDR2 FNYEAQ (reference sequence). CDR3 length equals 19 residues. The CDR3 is CASSLAATGGRSGANVLTF. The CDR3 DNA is TGTGCTAGCAGCTTAGCCGCCACAGGGGGCCGTTCTGGGGCCAACGTCCTGACTTTC.

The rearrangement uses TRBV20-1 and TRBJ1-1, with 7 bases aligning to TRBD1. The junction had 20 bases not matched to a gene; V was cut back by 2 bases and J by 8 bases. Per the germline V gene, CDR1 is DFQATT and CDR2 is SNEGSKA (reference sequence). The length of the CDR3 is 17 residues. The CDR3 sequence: CSARRVAGQGGSWEAFF. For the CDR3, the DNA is TGCAGTGCTAGAAGGGTGGCAGGGCAGGGGGGCTCATGGGAAGCTTTCTTT.

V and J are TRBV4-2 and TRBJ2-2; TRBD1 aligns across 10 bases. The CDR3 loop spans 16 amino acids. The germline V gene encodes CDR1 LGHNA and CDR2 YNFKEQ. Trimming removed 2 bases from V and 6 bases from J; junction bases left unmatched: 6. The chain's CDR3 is CASSQRGQGSAGELFF. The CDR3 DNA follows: TGTGCCAGCAGCCAACGGGGACAGGGGAGCGCCGGGGAGCTGTTTTTT.

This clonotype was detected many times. The CDR3 protein is CSLPGLAGFSHEQFF. The CDR3 nucleotides are TGCAGCTTGCCGGGACTAGCGGGATTCTCCCATGAGCAGTTCTTC. This sequence joins TRBV29-1 and TRBJ2-1; 13 bases are a match to TRBD2. Trimming cost V 8 bases and J 8 bases; bases outside gene matches: 12. This CDR3 has 15 amino acids. Germline V gene sequence: CDR1 SQVTM, CDR2 ANQGSEA.

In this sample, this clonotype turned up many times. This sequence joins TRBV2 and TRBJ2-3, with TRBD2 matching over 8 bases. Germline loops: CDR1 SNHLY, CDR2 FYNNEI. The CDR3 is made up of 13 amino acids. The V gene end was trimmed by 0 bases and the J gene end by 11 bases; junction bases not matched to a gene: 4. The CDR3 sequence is CASSEAPRGGQYF. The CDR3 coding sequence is TGTGCCAGCAGTGAAGCACCTCGGGGGGGGCAGTATTTT.

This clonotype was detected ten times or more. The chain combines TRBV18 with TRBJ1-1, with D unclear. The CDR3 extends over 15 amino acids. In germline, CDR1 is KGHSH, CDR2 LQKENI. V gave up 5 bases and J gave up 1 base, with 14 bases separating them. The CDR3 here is CASSKTLQENTEAFF. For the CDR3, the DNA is TGTGCCAGCTCAAAGACACTGCAAGAGAACACTGAAGCTTTCTTT.

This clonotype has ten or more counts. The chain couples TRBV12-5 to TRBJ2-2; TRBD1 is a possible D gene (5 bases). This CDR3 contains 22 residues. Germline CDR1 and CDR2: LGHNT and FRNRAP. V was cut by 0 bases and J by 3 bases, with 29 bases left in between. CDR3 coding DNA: TGTGCTAGTGGTTTGGTACTTAGGGGATTACGACAGCCCAAACTTCACACCGGGGAGCTGTTTTTT. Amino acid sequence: CASGLVLRGLRQPKLHTGELFF.

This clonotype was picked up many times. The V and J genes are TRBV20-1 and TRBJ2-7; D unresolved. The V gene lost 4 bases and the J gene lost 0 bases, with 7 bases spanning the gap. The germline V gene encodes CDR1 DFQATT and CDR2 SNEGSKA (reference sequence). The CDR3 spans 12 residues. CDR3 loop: CSAKSDSYEQYF. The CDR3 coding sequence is TGCAGTGCTAAGTCCGACTCCTACGAGCAGTACTTC.

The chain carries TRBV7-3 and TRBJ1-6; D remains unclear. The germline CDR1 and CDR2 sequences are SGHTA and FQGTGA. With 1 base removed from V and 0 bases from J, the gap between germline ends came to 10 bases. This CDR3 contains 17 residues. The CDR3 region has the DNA TGTGCCAGCAGCTTAAGGTCGGGGTTCTCCTATAATTCACCCCTCCACTTT. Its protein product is CASSLRSGFSYNSPLHF.

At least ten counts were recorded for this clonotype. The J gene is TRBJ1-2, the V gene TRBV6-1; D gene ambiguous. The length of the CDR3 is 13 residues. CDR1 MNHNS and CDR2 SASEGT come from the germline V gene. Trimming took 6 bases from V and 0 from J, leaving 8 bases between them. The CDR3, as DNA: TGTGCCAGCAGGGGCGAGACTAACTATGGCTACACCTTC. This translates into CASRGETNYGYTF.

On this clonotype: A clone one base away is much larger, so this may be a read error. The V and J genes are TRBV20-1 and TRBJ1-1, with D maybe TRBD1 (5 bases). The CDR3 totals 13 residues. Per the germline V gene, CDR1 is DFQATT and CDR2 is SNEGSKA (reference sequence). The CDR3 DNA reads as TGCAGTGCTGGCAGGGCTTTGGACACTGGAGCTTTCTTT. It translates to CSAGRALDTGAFF.

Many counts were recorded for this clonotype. The CDR3 DNA follows: TGCAGTGCCCAATCCCGCGGGGCAGCTGGGGCCAACGTCCTGACTTTC. This sequence encodes CSAQSRGAAGANVLTF. The chain carries TRBV20-1 and TRBJ2-6, with D tentatively TRBD2 (6 bases). Germline CDR1 is DFQATT and CDR2 is SNEGSKA (reference sequence). V was shortened by 6 bases and J by 2 bases, with 17 bases between the two germline ends. The CDR3 extends over 16 amino acids.

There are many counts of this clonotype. CDR3 nucleotides: TGCAGTGCTTCGTCGGGACTAGCAGACTACGAGCAGTACTTC. Translated, it gives CSASSGLADYEQYF. The V gene is TRBV20-1, the J gene TRBJ2-7; the match to TRBD2 covers 9 bases. This CDR3 has 14 residues. The germline V gene has CDR1 DFQATT and CDR2 SNEGSKA (reference sequence). J lost 3 bases, V lost 5 bases, and 8 bases had no gene match.

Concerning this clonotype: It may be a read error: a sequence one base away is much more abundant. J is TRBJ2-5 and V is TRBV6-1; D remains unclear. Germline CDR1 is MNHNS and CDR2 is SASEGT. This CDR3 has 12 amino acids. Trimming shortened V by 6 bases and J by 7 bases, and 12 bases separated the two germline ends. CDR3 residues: CASRQTLGTQYF. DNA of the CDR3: TGTGCCAGCAGACAGACCCTAGGGACCCAGTACTTC.

CDR3 nucleotides: TGTGCCAGCTTCGGCAGGGACAGGGGGTATGGCTACACCTTC. This codes for CASFGRDRGYGYTF. V is TRBV28 and J is TRBJ1-2, with TRBD1 matching 11 bases. The CDR3 contains 14 residues. Trimming at V came to 8 bases and at J to 5 bases, leaving 7 bases not matched to a gene. The germline gives CDR1 MDHEN, CDR2 SYDVKM.